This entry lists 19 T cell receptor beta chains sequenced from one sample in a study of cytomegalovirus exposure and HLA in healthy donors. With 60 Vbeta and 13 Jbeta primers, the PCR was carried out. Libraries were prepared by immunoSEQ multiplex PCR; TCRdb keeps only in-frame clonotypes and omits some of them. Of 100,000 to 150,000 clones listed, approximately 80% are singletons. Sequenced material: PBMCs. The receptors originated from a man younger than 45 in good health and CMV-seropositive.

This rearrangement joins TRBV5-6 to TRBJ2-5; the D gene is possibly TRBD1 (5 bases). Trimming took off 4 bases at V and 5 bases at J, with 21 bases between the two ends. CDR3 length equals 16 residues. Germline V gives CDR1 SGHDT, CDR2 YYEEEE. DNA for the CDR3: TGTGCCAGCAGCCCCCGGCAAGGGGCACTCGGGGAGACCCAGTACTTC. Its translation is CASSPRQGALGETQYF.

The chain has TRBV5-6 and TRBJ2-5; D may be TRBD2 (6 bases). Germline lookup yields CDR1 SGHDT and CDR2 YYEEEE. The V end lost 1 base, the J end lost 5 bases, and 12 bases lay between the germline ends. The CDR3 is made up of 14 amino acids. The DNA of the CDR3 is TGTGCCAGCAGCTTGTCGGCAGGGAGGGAGACCCAGTACTTC. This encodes CASSLSAGRETQYF.

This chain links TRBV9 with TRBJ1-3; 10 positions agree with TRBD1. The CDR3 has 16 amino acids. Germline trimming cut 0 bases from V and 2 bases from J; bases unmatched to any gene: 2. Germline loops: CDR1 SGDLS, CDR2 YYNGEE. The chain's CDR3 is CASSVGTGGTGNTIYF. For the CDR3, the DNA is TGTGCCAGCAGCGTAGGGACAGGGGGGACTGGAAACACCATATATTTT.

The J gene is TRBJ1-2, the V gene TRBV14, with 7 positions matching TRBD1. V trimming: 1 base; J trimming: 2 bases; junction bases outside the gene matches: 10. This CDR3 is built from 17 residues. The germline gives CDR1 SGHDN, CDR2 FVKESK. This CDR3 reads CASSQAGQLLSNYGYTF. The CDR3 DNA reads TGTGCCAGCAGCCAAGCGGGACAGCTCTTAAGCAACTATGGCTACACCTTC.

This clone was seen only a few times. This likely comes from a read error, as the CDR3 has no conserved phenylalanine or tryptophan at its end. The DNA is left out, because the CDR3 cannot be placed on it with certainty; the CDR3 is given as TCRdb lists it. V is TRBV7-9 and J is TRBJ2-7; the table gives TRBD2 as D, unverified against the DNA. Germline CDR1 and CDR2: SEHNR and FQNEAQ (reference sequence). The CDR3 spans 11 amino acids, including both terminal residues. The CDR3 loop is CASSLGGTIGI.

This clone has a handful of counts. CDR3 in amino acids: CARGPAGGSPLHF. The CDR3 DNA reads as TGTGCCAGAGGTCCGGCGGGCGGCTCACCCCTCCACTTT. The chain carries TRBV9 and TRBJ1-6; D is uncertain. Germline V lookup: CDR1 SGDLS, CDR2 YYNGEE. The V gene lost 8 bases and the J gene lost 10 bases, with 16 bases spanning the gap. The CDR3 spans 13 residues.

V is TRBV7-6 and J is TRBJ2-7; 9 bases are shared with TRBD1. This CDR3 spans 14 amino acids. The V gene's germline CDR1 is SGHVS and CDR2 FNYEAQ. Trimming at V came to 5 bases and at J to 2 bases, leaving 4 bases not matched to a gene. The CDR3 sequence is CASSPGTGTYEQYF. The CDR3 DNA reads TGTGCCAGCAGCCCCGGGACAGGGACCTACGAGCAGTACTTC.

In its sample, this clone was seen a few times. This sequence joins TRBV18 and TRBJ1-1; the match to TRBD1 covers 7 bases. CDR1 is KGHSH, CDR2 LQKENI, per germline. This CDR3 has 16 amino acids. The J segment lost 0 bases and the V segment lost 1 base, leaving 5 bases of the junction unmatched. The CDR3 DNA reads TGTGCCAGCTCACCACGGACAGGTATCATGAACACTGAAGCTTTCTTT. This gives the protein CASSPRTGIMNTEAFF.

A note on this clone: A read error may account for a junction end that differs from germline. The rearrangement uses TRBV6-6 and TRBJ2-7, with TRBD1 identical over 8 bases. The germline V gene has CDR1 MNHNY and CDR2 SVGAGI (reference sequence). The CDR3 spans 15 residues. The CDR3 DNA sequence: TGTGTCAGCAGCTACCGGACAGGGATGAGAAACGAGCAGTACTTC. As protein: CVSSYRTGMRNEQYF.

The CDR3 DNA reads TGTGCCAGCAGGGACAGGGGAATACCCCTCCACTTT. Translated: CASRDRGIPLHF. The chain links TRBV6-1 to TRBJ1-6, with TRBD1 identical over 9 bases. J gave up 12 bases and V 6 bases, and 3 bases lay outside the gene matches. The germline V gene encodes CDR1 MNHNS and CDR2 SASEGT. This CDR3 comprises 12 residues.

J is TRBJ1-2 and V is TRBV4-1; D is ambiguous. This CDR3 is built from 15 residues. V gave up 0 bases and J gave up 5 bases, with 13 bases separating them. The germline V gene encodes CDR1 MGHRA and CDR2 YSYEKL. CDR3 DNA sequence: TGCGCCAGCAGCCAAGAGGCCAGGCCCGGTTATGGCTACACCTTC. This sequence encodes CASSQEARPGYGYTF.

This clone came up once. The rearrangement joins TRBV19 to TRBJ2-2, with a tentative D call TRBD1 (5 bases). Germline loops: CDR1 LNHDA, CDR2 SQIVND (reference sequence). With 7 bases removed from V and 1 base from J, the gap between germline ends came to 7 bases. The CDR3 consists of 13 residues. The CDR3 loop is CASTDRNTGELFF. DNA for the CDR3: TGTGCCAGTACCGACAGGAACACCGGGGAGCTGTTTTTT.

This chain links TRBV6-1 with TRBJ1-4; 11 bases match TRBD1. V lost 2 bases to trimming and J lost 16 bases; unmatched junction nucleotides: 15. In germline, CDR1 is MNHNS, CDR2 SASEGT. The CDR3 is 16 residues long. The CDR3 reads CASSEWLSRTGGASFF. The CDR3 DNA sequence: TGTGCCAGCAGTGAATGGTTGAGTAGGACAGGGGGCGCTTCGTTTTTT.

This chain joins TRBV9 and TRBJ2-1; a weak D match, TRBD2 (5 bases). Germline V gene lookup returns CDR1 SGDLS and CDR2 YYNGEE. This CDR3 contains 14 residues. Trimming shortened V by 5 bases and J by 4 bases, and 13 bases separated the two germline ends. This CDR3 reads CASSPGVGYNEQFF. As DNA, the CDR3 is TGTGCCAGCAGTCCCGGGGTGGGGTACAATGAGCAGTTCTTC.

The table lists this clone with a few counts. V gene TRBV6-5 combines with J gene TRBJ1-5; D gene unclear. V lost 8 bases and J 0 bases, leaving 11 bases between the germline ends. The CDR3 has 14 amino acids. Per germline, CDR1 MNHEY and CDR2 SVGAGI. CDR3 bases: TGTGCCAGCGAGAGAGAAAATAGCAATCAGCCCCAGCATTTT. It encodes CASERENSNQPQHF.

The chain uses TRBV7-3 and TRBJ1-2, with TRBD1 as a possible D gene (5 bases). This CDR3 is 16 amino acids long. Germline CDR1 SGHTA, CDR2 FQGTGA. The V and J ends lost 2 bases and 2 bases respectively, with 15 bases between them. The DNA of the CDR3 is TGTGCCAGCAGCTTACGGAGGGGCGACAAGAACTATGGCTACACCTTC. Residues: CASSLRRGDKNYGYTF.

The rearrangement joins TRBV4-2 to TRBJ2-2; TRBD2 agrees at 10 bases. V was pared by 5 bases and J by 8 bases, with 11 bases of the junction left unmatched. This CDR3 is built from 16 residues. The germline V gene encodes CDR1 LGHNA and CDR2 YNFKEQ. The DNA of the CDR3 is TGTGCCAGCAGCTACTCCCAGCGGGGGGGCGCGGGGGAGCTGTTTTTT. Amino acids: CASSYSQRGGAGELFF.

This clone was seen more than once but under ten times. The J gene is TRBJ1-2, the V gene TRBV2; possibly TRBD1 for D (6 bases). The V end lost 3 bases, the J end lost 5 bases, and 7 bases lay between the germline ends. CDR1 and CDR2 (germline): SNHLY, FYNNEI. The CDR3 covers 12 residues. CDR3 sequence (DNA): TGTGCCAGCAGTGAGCAGGGGTATGGCTACACCTTC. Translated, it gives CASSEQGYGYTF.

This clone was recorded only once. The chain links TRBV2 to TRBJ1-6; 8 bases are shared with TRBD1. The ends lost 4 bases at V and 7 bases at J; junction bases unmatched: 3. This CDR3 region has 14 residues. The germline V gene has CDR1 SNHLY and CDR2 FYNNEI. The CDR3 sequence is CASSVQGDNSPLHF. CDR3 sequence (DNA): TGTGCCAGCAGTGTACAGGGGGACAATTCACCCCTCCACTTT.